This is a list of T cell receptor beta chains from one sample in a study of T cells in tuberculosis. Profiled with immunoSEQ multiplex PCR; TCRdb holds only in-frame clones, not every one. The sample has 80,000 to 90,000 clones, approximately 90% seen once. Specimen: CD1b-GMM tetramer-negative cells sorted from PBMCs. These receptors came from an adult woman with latent tuberculosis. Each CDR3 is given with its conserved first and last residue. D genes are given only for firm matches.

j_gene	d_gene	v_gene	CDR3aa
TRBJ1-5	TRBD1	TRBV5-8	CASSLGQGANQPQHF
TRBJ1-1	.	TRBV5-1	CASSLTVPNTEAFF
TRBJ2-7	.	TRBV19	CASSIGIEYEQYF
TRBJ2-4	.	TRBV11-2	CASRIEGFAKNIQYF
TRBJ1-2	.	TRBV5-4	CASSFNRNIYGYTF
TRBJ1-1	.	TRBV11-2	CASSLAKARAEAFF
TRBJ1-1	TRBD1	TRBV5-5	CASSKTGVQDTEAFF
TRBJ1-2	.	TRBV9	CASSPSGGVTNYGYTF
TRBJ1-2	.	TRBV4-1	CASRPPHRVNIDGYTF
TRBJ2-1	.	TRBV15	CATSRALGAEQFF
TRBJ2-3	TRBD2	TRBV6-6	CASSVLAGGPHTQYF
TRBJ1-2	.	TRBV6-5	CASSYPSTGHDYGYTF
TRBJ1-4	.	TRBV18	CASSPPAGAIGEKLFF
TRBJ1-2	TRBD1	TRBV5-6	CASSLGQGRYGYTF
TRBJ1-1	TRBD1	TRBV15	CATSRKGQDTEAFF
TRBJ2-7	TRBD2	TRBV6-1	CASIGGVRSSYEQYF
TRBJ2-2	.	TRBV6-5	CASSYGDSRAGELFF
TRBJ1-4	.	TRBV5-1	CASSFGLDSPVEKLFF
TRBJ1-1	.	TRBV19	CASSIDGGTEAFF
TRBJ1-1	.	TRBV5-1	CASSLETATKNTEAFF
TRBJ1-2	.	TRBV2	CASIRQLNYGYTF
TRBJ2-1	TRBD1	TRBV19	CASTRDRVVGNEQFF
TRBJ2-7	TRBD1	TRBV6-1	CASKVWGQEQYF
TRBJ2-3	TRBD2	TRBV18	CASSLSGGTDTQYF
TRBJ1-2	.	TRBV6-5	CASSYSGQGGYTF
TRBJ2-7	.	TRBV7-9	CASSLAGDRYEQYF
TRBJ2-7	.	TRBV27	CASRPNPRDKAYEQYF
TRBJ1-4	.	TRBV14	CASSVVGAGEKLFF
TRBJ2-2	TRBD2	TRBV10-2	CASTSLAGNTGELFF
TRBJ1-1	.	TRBV28	CASTKGGGITEAFF
TRBJ2-7	.	TRBV7-2	CASSELFYEQYF
TRBJ2-5	.	TRBV30	CAWSPRETQYF
TRBJ2-1	TRBD2	TRBV7-8	CASSLNGGGYNEQFF
TRBJ1-1	.	TRBV6-1	CASSDRALRPEAFF
TRBJ2-5	.	TRBV5-1	CASSLNREETQYF
TRBJ2-3	.	TRBV7-2	CASSLRKAGLSDTQYF
TRBJ2-3	.	TRBV12-2	CASRLFPGSGDTQYF
TRBJ2-1	TRBD2	TRBV5-1	CASSLRISSGGNEQFF
TRBJ1-2	TRBD1	TRBV5-1	CASSLGATGDHGYTF
TRBJ1-6	.	TRBV6-5	CASSAGVYNSPLHF
TRBJ1-5	.	TRBV19	CASSIGQNNQPQHF
TRBJ2-5	.	TRBV15	CATSRDRVRTQYF
TRBJ1-1	.	TRBV29-1	CSVEVPSLNTEAFF
TRBJ2-4	TRBD1	TRBV30	CAWREPGQRTIQYF
TRBJ1-1	.	TRBV7-2	CASSFSQQGLNTEAFF
TRBJ2-5	TRBD2	TRBV7-2	CASSSLAGPGETQYF
TRBJ1-1	.	TRBV6-5	CASSLFRVMNTEAFF
TRBJ2-2	.	TRBV5-4	CASRRETNTGELFF
TRBJ2-5	TRBD1	TRBV7-3	CASSLRQGDPQYF
TRBJ1-4	.	TRBV28	CASSSTTGATNEKLFF
TRBJ2-2	TRBD2	TRBV18	CASSPIPPTSGKNTGELFF
TRBJ1-3	.	TRBV29-1	CSVWKGGNTIYF
TRBJ1-2	.	TRBV6-6	CASSFDSNGYTF